The TCR beta chain under discussion was sequenced for a study of blood T cell repertoires in COVID-19. Whole-study context: Sites across the United States, Italy and Spain contributed samples from acute and convalescent COVID-19. T cells, B-cell-depleted T cells, or PBMCs supplied cDNA or gDNA.

With V trimmed by 2 bases and J by 2 bases, 22 bases remained unmatched. The CDR3 covers 21 residues. The germline CDR1 and CDR2 sequences are LGHDT and YNNKEL (reference sequence). Data came from immunoSEQ multiplex PCR; TCRdb stores just in-frame clones and leaves some out. The sample carries about 41,000 clones, about 86% recorded once. The chain recombines TRBV3-1 (or the pseudogene TRBV3-2) with TRBJ2-3; 7 nucleotides align to TRBD2. The sample consisted of peripheral blood. The clonotype comes from an elderly woman with active or convalescent COVID-19. The CDR3 DNA reads TGTGCCAGCAGCCAATACCCCGTTCCATACTCCACTAGCGTAGACACAGATACGCAGTATTTT. The encoded protein is CASSQYPVPYSTSVDTDTQYF.